The 23 T cell receptor beta chains presented below share a single source sample, sequenced in a study of T cell responses to AZD1222 COVID-19 vaccine. Data came from immunoSEQ multiplex PCR; TCRdb stores just in-frame clones and leaves some out. This table has about 97,000 clones, around 87% appearing once. Specimen: peripheral blood, collected 28 days after the second AZD1222 dose. The source of these receptors is an adult who received the AZD1222 COVID-19 vaccine.

The chain employs TRBV30 and TRBJ1-2; weak D call: TRBD1 (6 bases). The germline V gene has CDR1 GTSNPN and CDR2 SVGIG (reference sequence). V gave up 0 bases and J gave up 12 bases, with 14 bases separating them. The CDR3 extends over 12 amino acids. CDR3 nucleotide sequence: TGTGCCTGGAGTGTAGGAGGACAGCGGGACACCTTC. Amino acid sequence: CAWSVGGQRDTF. Combining the CDR3 with reference TRBV30 and TRBJ1-2 gives the whole variable domain SQTIHQWPATLVQPVGSPLSLECTVEGTSNPNLYWYRQAAGRGLQLLFYSVGIGQISSEVPQNLSASRPQDRQFILSSKKLLLSDSGFYLCAWSVGGQRDTFGSGTRLTVV.

A few counts support this clone. The rearrangement links TRBV4-2 to TRBJ1-6, with 7 bases fitting TRBD1. V shed 1 base, J shed 10 bases, and the junction held 10 bases outside the gene matches. The CDR3 is 16 amino acids. The germline gives CDR1 LGHNA, CDR2 YNFKEQ. CDR3 residues: CASSQGGPTGPSPLHF. CDR3 bases: TGTGCCAGCAGCCAAGGGGGTCCGACAGGGCCATCACCCCTCCACTTT.

The V call is TRBV9, the J call TRBJ2-3, with TRBD2 matching over 8 bases. Looked up from germline, CDR1 is SGDLS and CDR2 is YYNGEE. CDR3 length: 16 residues. Trimming removed 0 bases from V and 0 bases from J; junction bases left unmatched: 3. CDR3 DNA: TGTGCCAGCAGCGTAGATGGCGGGGGGAGCACAGATACGCAGTATTTT. This encodes CASSVDGGGSTDTQYF.

V is TRBV7-8 and J is TRBJ2-7, with D perhaps TRBD2 (6 bases). Trimming left V 1 base short and J 3 bases short, with 19 bases between. Germline assignment: CDR1 SGHVS and CDR2 FQNEAQ. The CDR3 has 17 amino acids. The CDR3 coding sequence is TGTGCCAGCAGCTTAGAATCCCTTCCGGGAGACCACTACGAGCAGTACTTC. This translates into CASSLESLPGDHYEQYF. The full variable domain, its missing parts supplied by reference TRBV7-8 and TRBJ2-7, is GAGVSQSPRYKVAKRGQDVALRCDPISGHVSLFWYQQALGQGPEFLTYFQNEAQLDKSGLPSDRFFAERPEGSVSTLKIQRTQQEDSAVYLCASSLESLPGDHYEQYFGPGTRLTVT.

V and J are TRBV18 and TRBJ1-2; unclear D gene. Trimming took off 2 bases at V and 3 bases at J, with 13 bases between the two ends. This CDR3 region has 15 residues. The germline gives CDR1 KGHSH, CDR2 LQKENI. For the CDR3, the DNA is TGTGCCAGCTCACCAACTGCGGAAGGGCACTATGGCTACACCTTC. Translating it yields CASSPTAEGHYGYTF.

This chain links TRBV5-1 with TRBJ2-1; 9 bases align to TRBD2. CDR3 length: 15 residues. The V and J ends lost 0 bases and 9 bases, in that order; junction bases with no gene match: 7. Per the germline V gene, CDR1 is SGHRS and CDR2 is YFSETQ. As DNA, the CDR3 is TGCGCCAGCAGCTTGGTAGGGACTAGCTTTGCTGAGCAGTTCTTC. It yields the protein CASSLVGTSFAEQFF. The full variable domain, with the rest looked up from reference TRBV5-1 and TRBJ2-1, is KAGVTQTPRYLIKTRGQQVTLSCSPISGHRSVSWYQQTPGQGLQFLFEYFSETQRNKGNFPGRFSGRQFSNSRSEMNVSTLELGDSALYLCASSLVGTSFAEQFFGPGTRLTVL.

This clone has just one count. V usage is TRBV12-3 or TRBV12-4 and J usage is TRBJ2-7, with TRBD1 matching over 10 bases. The V and J ends lost 6 bases and 5 bases, in that order; junction bases with no gene match: 4. CDR3 length: 13 residues. As DNA, the CDR3 is TGTGCCAGCAGCAAGACAGGGGGCAACGAGCAGTACTTC. Translating gives CASSKTGGNEQYF.

The chain couples TRBV18 to TRBJ1-1; D possibly corresponds to TRBD1 (6 bases). The CDR3 is 16 residues long. Germline values: CDR1 KGHSH, CDR2 LQKENI. V lost 3 bases and J 5 bases, leaving 19 bases between the germline ends. The CDR3 protein is CASSPPDGTPGTEAFF. The CDR3 bases are TGTGCCAGCTCACCCCCGGACGGGACACCAGGAACTGAAGCTTTCTTT.

The chain is built from TRBV2 and TRBJ2-7; 7 bases are shared with TRBD1. CDR3 length: 14 amino acids. The V and J ends lost 7 bases and 1 base, in that order; junction bases with no gene match: 7. Germline V CDR1 and CDR2: SNHLY, FYNNEI. The CDR3 DNA follows: TGTGCCAGCACGCCGGGACAGCTTTCCTACGAGCAGTACTTC. The encoded protein is CASTPGQLSYEQYF.

The chain recombines TRBV27 with TRBJ1-3; a possible D gene is TRBD1 (6 bases). Trimming took off 2 bases at V and 4 bases at J, with 12 bases between the two ends. CDR3 length equals 15 residues. Germline V gives CDR1 MNHEY, CDR2 SMNVEV (reference sequence). The CDR3 nucleotides read TGTGCCAGCAGTTTAGTCAGGGGCGCGGGAAACACCATATATTTT. Protein: CASSLVRGAGNTIYF.

The CDR3 is CASSLAGNYEQYF. CDR3 sequence (DNA): TGCGCCAGCAGCTTGGCGGGCAACTACGAGCAGTACTTC. This chain uses TRBV5-1 with TRBJ2-7, with D hard to call. V was clipped by 0 bases and J by 3 bases, with 7 bases between them. The CDR3 consists of 13 residues. Germline V gives CDR1 SGHRS, CDR2 YFSETQ.

This clone has just one count. This chain uses TRBV5-4 with TRBJ2-6; TRBD2 is a possible D gene (7 bases). The germline V and J ends were trimmed by 6 bases and 2 bases, with 15 bases remaining between them. Germline V gives CDR1 SGHNT, CDR2 YYREEE (reference sequence). The length of the CDR3 is 16 residues. The CDR3 sequence is CASTTPGGAGANVLTF. CDR3 sequence (DNA): TGTGCCAGCACCACCCCGGGGGGCGCTGGGGCCAACGTCCTGACTTTC.

Only a few counts were recorded for this clone. The chain recombines TRBV2 with TRBJ2-5; 14 bases fit TRBD2. The V and J ends lost 8 bases and 4 bases, in that order; junction bases with no gene match: 6. The CDR3 contains 15 residues. The germline gives CDR1 SNHLY, CDR2 FYNNEI. The CDR3 here is CASGGTSGSVETQYF. DNA of the CDR3: TGTGCCAGCGGAGGGACTAGCGGGAGTGTAGAGACCCAGTACTTC. Together with reference TRBV2 and TRBJ2-5, the CDR3 gives the full variable domain: EPEVTQTPSHQVTQMGQEVILRCVPISNHLYFYWYRQILGQKVEFLVSFYNNEISEKSEIFDDQFSVERPDGSNFTLKIRSTKLEDSAMYFCASGGTSGSVETQYFGPGTRLLVL.

The chain links TRBV20-1 to TRBJ2-7, with TRBD2 as a possible D gene (6 bases). The CDR3 is 11 amino acids. V lost 6 bases and J lost 6, with 12 bases in between. Germline V gene lookup returns CDR1 DFQATT and CDR2 SNEGSKA (reference sequence). The CDR3 sequence is CSARLVSEQYF. CDR3 sequence (DNA): TGCAGTGCCAGACTAGTATCCGAGCAGTACTTC.

This clone has a single count. This chain joins TRBV21-1 and TRBJ2-3; TRBD2 is the table's D call, not checked against the DNA. TRBV21-1 is designated a pseudogene. This CDR3 comprises 18 residues. CDR3 sequence (DNA): TGTGCCAGCAGCAAGGGACCTACTAGCGCGGAAAAGGGAGATACGCAGTATTTT. This encodes CASSKGPTSAEKGDTQYF.

This clone came up once. The rearrangement links TRBV29-1 to TRBJ1-1; possible D gene TRBD1, 5 bases. The CDR3 is made up of 11 amino acids. The V gene lost 5 bases and the J gene lost 6 bases, with 10 bases spanning the gap. CDR1 and CDR2 (germline): SQVTM, ANQGSEA. The CDR3, as DNA: TGCAGCGTTAGCCCGGGGCCTGAAGCTTTCTTT. It translates to CSVSPGPEAFF.

This chain uses TRBV5-5 with TRBJ1-2; 7 nucleotides agree with TRBD1. Germline CDR1 and CDR2: SGHKS and YYEKEE (reference sequence). This CDR3 comprises 14 residues. V shed 2 bases and J 3 bases; nucleotides not matched to a gene: 4. The CDR3 protein is CASSLRGRDYGYTF. As DNA, the CDR3 is TGTGCCAGCAGCTTAAGGGGGCGAGACTATGGCTACACCTTC.

The V call is TRBV18, the J call TRBJ2-3; a weak D match, TRBD2 (6 bases). Trimming took off 3 bases at V and 1 base at J, with 11 bases between the two ends. The CDR3 length is 15 residues. The germline CDR1 and CDR2 sequences are KGHSH and LQKENI. The CDR3 DNA follows: TGTGCCAGCTCACCCAAGGGACTGGGCACAGATACGCAGTATTTT. Its protein is CASSPKGLGTDTQYF.

This clone was seen just once. V is TRBV19 and J is TRBJ2-6, with D tentatively TRBD2 (5 bases). The CDR3 spans 13 residues. Germline values: CDR1 LNHDA, CDR2 SQIVND (reference sequence). Trimming pared 11 bases from V and 9 bases from J, leaving 17 bases between. CDR3: CAAAVTLGNVLTF. CDR3 bases: TGTGCCGCAGCGGTGACCCTCGGCAACGTCCTGACTTTC. Filled out from reference TRBV19 and TRBJ2-6, the complete variable domain reads DGGITQSPKYLFRKEGQNVTLSCEQNLNHDAMYWYRQDPGQGLRLIYYSQIVNDFQKGDIAEGYSVSREKKESFPLTVTSAQKNPTAFYLCAAAVTLGNVLTFGAGSRLTVL.

The V call is TRBV14, the J call TRBJ2-1, with 7 bases lining up with TRBD1. This CDR3 has 17 amino acids. V lost 6 bases to trimming and J lost 6 bases; unmatched junction nucleotides: 17. Germline V CDR1 and CDR2: SGHDN, FVKESK. CDR3 sequence: CASSLYRQGFNINEQFF. CDR3 nucleotide sequence: TGTGCCAGCAGTCTCTACCGACAGGGATTTAATATCAATGAGCAGTTCTTC.

The chain has TRBV28 and TRBJ2-1; tentatively, D is TRBD2 (5 bases). The V end was cut by 8 bases, the J end by 2 bases, with 7 bases between. The CDR3 spans 12 residues. Looked up from germline, CDR1 is MDHEN and CDR2 is SYDVKM. The CDR3 nucleotides are TGTGCCAGCGCGGGTGCCTACAATGAGCAGTTCTTC. Protein product: CASAGAYNEQFF.

This clone was seen once. V is TRBV19 and J is TRBJ2-2; D unclear. Trimming removed 3 bases from V and 5 bases from J, with 19 bases in between. The germline CDR1 and CDR2 sequences are LNHDA and SQIVND (reference sequence). The CDR3 contains 17 residues. CDR3 sequence: CASSMPRDLYGTGELFF. The CDR3 DNA reads TGTGCCAGTAGTATGCCCAGAGACCTATATGGGACCGGGGAGCTGTTTTTT.

This chain links TRBV21-1 with TRBJ1-1; TRBD1 is taken as the D call from the table, unchecked against the DNA. TRBV21-1 is designated a pseudogene. The CDR3 runs 16 residues. The CDR3 nucleotides are TGTGCCAGCAGCAAAGGGCAAGCCAGGGGGCTTCCTGAAGCTTTCTTT. This translates into CASSKGQARGLPEAFF.